This TCR beta chain was obtained from a study of OX40 agonist ivuxolimab in advanced cancers. The germline CDR1 and CDR2 sequences are MGHRA and YSYEKL. V gave up 4 bases and J gave up 3 bases, with 15 bases separating them. This CDR3 comprises 15 residues. TCRdb's copy holds only in-frame clones and misses some; the assay was immunoSEQ multiplex PCR. The sample contains around 18,000 clones, about 83% of which appear only once. This sequence originates from an adult with an advanced solid tumor such as melanoma, head and neck, liver or kidney cancer. V and J are TRBV4-1 and TRBJ1-1; a weak D match, TRBD1 (6 bases). Sequenced here: CD4+ or CD8+ T cells sorted from blood, sampled in a trial of the OX40 agonist ivuxolimab. CDR3 coding DNA: TGCGCCAGCAGCCCTGGAGCGGGGACACACACTGAAGCTTTCTTT. It codes for CASSPGAGTHTEAFF.